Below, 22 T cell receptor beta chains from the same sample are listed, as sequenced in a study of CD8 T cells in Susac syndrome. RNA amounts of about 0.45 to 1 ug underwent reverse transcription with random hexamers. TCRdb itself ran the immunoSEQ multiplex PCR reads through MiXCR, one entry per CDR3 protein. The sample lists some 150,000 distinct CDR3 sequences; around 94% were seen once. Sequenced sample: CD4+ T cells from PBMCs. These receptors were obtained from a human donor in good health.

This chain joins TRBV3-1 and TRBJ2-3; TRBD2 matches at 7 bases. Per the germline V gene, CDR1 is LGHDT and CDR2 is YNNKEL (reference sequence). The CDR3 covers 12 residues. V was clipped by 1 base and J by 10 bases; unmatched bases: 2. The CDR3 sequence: CASSQGAGAQYF. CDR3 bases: TGTGCCAGCAGCCAAGGGGCGGGGGCGCAGTATTTT.

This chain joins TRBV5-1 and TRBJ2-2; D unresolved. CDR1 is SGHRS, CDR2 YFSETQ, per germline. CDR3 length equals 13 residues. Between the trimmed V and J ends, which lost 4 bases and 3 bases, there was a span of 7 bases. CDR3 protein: CASSPVDTGELFF. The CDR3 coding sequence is TGCGCCAGCAGCCCAGTGGACACCGGGGAGCTGTTTTTT.

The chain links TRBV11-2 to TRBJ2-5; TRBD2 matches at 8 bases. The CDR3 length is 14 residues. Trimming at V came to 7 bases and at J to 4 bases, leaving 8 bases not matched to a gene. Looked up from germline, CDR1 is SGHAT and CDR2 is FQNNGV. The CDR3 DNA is TGTGCCAGCACCTTCAGCGGGAGCAGAGAGACCCAGTACTTC. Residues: CASTFSGSRETQYF.

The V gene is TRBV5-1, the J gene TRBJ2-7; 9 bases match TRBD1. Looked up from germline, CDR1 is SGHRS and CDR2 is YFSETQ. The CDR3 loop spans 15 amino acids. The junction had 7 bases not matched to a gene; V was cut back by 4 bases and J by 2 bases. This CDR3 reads CASSTRTGDPYEQYF. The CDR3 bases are TGCGCCAGCAGCACCCGGACAGGGGACCCCTACGAGCAGTACTTC.

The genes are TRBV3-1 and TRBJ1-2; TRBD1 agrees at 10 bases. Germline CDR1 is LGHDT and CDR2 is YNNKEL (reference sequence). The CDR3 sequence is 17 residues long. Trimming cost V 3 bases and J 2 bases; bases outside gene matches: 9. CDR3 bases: TGTGCCAGCAGCCAGGCCGGGACAGGGGCTAGAAACTATGGCTACACCTTC. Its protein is CASSQAGTGARNYGYTF.

CDR3 coding DNA: TGTGCCAGCAGTTTAAAGTTGACAGGGTTCGAGCAGTACTTC. It translates to CASSLKLTGFEQYF. The chain uses TRBV27 and TRBJ2-7; 7 nucleotides agree with TRBD1. V shed 2 bases, J shed 6 bases, and the junction held 7 bases outside the gene matches. Germline assignment: CDR1 MNHEY and CDR2 SMNVEV (reference sequence). CDR3 length equals 14 residues.

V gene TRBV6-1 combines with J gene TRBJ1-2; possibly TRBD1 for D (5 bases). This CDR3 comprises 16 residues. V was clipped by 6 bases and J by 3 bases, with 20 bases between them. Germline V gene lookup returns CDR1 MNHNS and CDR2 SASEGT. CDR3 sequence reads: CASSPRVLSNDYGYTF. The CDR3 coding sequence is TGTGCCAGCAGCCCCAGGGTTTTGAGTAATGACTATGGCTACACCTTC.

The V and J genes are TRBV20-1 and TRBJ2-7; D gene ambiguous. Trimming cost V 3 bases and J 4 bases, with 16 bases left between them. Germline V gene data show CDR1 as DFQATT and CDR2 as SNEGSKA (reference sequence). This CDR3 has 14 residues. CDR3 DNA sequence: TGCAGTGCTAGGCATAGAGTCGTGGGTTACGAGCAGTACTTC. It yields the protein CSARHRVVGYEQYF.

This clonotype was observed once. CDR3: CAIRGDRGINEQFF. The CDR3 nucleotides are TGTGCCATTCGCGGGGACAGGGGTATCAATGAGCAGTTCTTC. The chain carries TRBV2 and TRBJ2-1; 10 nucleotides line up with TRBD1. Trimming removed 10 bases from V and 6 bases from J; junction bases left unmatched: 9. The length of the CDR3 is 14 residues. Per the germline V gene, CDR1 is SNHLY and CDR2 is FYNNEI.

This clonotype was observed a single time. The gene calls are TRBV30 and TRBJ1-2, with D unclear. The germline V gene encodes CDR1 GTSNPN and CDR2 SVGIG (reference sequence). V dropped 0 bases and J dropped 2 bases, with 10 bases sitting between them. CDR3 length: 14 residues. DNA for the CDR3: TGTGCCTGGAGTGTACTCCGGCCGAACTATGGCTACACCTTC. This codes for CAWSVLRPNYGYTF.

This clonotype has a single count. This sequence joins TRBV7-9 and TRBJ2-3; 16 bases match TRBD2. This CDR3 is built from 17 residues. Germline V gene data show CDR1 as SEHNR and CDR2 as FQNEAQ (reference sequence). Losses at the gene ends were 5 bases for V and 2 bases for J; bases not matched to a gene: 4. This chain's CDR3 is CASSPGTSGRATDTQYF. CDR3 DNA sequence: TGTGCCAGCAGCCCAGGGACTAGCGGGAGGGCCACAGATACGCAGTATTTT.

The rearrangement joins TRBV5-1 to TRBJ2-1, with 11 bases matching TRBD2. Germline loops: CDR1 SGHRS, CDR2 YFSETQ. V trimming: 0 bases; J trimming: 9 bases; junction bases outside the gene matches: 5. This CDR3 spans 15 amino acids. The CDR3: CASSLVAGGPSEQFF. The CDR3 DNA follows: TGCGCCAGCAGCTTGGTAGCGGGAGGGCCTAGTGAGCAGTTCTTC.

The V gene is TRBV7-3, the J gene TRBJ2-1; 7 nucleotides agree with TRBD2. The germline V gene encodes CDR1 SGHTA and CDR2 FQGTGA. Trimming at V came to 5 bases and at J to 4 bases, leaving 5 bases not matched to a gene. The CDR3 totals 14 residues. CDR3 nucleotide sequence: TGTGCCAGCAGCCCCCGAGCGGGGTACAATGAGCAGTTCTTC. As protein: CASSPRAGYNEQFF.

The CDR3 is CASSGTGLNQPQHF. The CDR3 region has the DNA TGTGCCAGCAGTGGGACAGGCTTAAATCAGCCCCAGCATTTT. This sequence joins TRBV12-3 or TRBV12-4 and TRBJ1-5; 8 bases are a match to TRBD1. The V segment lost 5 bases and the J segment 4 bases; nucleotides outside the gene matches: 4. The CDR3 runs 14 residues.

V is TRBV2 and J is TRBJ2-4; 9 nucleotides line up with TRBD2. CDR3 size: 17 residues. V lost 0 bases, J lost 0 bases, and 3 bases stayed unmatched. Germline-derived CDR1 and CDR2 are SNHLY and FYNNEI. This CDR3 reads CASSEARSGRAKNIQYF. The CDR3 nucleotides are TGTGCCAGCAGTGAAGCACGTAGCGGGAGAGCCAAAAACATTCAGTACTTC.

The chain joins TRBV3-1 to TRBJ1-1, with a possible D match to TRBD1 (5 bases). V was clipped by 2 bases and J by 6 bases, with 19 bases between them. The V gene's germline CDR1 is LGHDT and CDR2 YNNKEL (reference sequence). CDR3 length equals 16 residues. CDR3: CASSQPTAGRGAEAFF. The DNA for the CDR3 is TGTGCCAGCAGCCAACCCACCGCGGGTAGGGGCGCTGAAGCTTTCTTT.

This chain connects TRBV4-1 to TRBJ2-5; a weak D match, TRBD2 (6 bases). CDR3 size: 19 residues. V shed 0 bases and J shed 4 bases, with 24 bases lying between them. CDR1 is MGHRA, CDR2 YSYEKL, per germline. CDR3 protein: CASSQDRVTSLARRETQYF. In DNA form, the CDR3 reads TGCGCCAGCAGCCAAGATCGCGTCACCTCACTAGCACGGCGAGAGACCCAGTACTTC.

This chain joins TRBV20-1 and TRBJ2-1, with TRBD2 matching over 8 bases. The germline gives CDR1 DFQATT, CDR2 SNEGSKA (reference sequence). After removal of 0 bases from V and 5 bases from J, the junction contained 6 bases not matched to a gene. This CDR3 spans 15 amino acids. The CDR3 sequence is CSARDRGGGNNEQFF. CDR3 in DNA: TGCAGTGCTAGAGATAGGGGCGGGGGGAACAATGAGCAGTTCTTC.

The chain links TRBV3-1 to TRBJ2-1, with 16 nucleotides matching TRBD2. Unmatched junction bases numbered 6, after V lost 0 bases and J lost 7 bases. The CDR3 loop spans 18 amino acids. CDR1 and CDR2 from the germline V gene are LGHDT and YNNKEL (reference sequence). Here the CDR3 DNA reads TGTGCCAGCAGCCAAGACGAGGGACTAGCGGGAGGGTGGAATGAGCAGTTCTTC. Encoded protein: CASSQDEGLAGGWNEQFF.

The CDR3: CASSALANTGELFF. The CDR3 nucleotides are TGTGCCAGCAGTGCACTAGCGAACACCGGGGAGCTGTTTTTT. This sequence joins TRBV6-1 and TRBJ2-2; possibly TRBD2 for D (5 bases). V was trimmed by 4 bases and J by 0 bases, leaving 6 bases between them. In germline, CDR1 is MNHNS, CDR2 SASEGT. This CDR3 comprises 14 residues.

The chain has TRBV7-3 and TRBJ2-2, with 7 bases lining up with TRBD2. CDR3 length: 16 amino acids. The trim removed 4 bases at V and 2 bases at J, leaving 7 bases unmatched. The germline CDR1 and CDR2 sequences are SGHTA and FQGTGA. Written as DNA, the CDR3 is TGTGCCAGCAGCTCCATGGGACTATCCAACACCGGGGAGCTGTTTTTT. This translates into CASSSMGLSNTGELFF.

For the CDR3, the DNA is TGCAGTGCTAGGGGAACGGGCTACGAGCAGTACTTC. Encoded protein: CSARGTGYEQYF. V and J are TRBV20-1 and TRBJ2-7; D gene uncertain. From germline, CDR1 is DFQATT and CDR2 SNEGSKA (reference sequence). The CDR3 has 12 amino acids. The V end lost 3 bases, the J end lost 3 bases, and 9 bases lay between the germline ends.